The following is a T cell receptor (beta chain) sequence with its context. The data were taken from a study of blood T cell repertoires in COVID-19. V gave up 6 bases and J gave up 4 bases; unmatched junction bases: 8. Germline CDR1 reads MDHEN; CDR2 reads SYDVKM. The length of the CDR3 is 16 residues. Measured with immunoSEQ multiplex PCR; TCRdb has only the in-frame clones, and not every one. This table holds 250,000 to 350,000 clones, 85% to 90% found once. This TCR was sampled from a woman in her sixties or seventies in a cohort exposed to, infected with or recovered from COVID-19 (not recorded which). V usage is TRBV28 and J usage is TRBJ1-4, with 10 bases that match TRBD1. Sequencing was carried out using PBMCs or T cells enriched from blood (not recorded which). The CDR3 sequence is CASSGTGDSLNEKLFF. CDR3 bases: TGTGCCAGCAGCGGGACAGGGGATTCCCTTAATGAAAAACTGTTTTTT.